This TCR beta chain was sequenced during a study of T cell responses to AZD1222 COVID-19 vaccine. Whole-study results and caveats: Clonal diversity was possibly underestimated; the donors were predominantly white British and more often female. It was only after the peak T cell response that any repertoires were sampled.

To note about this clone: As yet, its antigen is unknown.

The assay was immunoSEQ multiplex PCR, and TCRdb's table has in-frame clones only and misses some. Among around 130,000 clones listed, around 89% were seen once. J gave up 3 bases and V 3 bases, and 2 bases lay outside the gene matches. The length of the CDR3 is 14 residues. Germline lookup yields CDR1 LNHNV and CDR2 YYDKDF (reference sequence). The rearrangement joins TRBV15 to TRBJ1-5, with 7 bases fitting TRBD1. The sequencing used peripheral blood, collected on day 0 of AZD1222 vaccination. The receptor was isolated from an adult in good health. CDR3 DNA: TGTGCCACCAGCAGGGGACAGTTCAATCAGCCCCAGCATTTT. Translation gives CATSRGQFNQPQHF.